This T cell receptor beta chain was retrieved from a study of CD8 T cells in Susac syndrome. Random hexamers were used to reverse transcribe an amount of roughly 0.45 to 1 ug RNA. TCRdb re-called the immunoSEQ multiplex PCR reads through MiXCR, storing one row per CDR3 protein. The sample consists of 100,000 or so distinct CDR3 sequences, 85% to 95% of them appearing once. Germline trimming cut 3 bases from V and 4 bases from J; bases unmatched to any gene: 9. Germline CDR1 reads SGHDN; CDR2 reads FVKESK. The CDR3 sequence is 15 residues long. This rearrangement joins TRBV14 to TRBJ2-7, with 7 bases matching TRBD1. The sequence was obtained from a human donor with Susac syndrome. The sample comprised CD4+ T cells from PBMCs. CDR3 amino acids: CASSHRQGGGYEQYF. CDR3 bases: TGTGCCAGCAGCCACAGACAGGGTGGAGGTTACGAGCAGTACTTC.